The 7 T cell receptor beta chains presented below share a single source sample, sequenced in a study of human versus mouse CDR3 diversity and MHC coevolution. Profiling relied on immunoSEQ multiplex PCR, and the TCRdb table lists in-frame clones only, not all of them. In the table there are about 60,000 clones, just under 95% of which are singletons. The sequencing sample was made of naive CD4+ T cells from blood. Subset specified: CD45RO-negative CD62L-positive naive CD4 T cells. Receptor source: a person between 55 and 69 years old in good health.

The CDR3 coding sequence is TGCGCCAGCAGCTTGCGGACAGGGGTACCCTACGAGCAGTACTTC. Translating gives CASSLRTGVPYEQYF. V is TRBV5-1 and J is TRBJ2-5, with 9 bases that match TRBD1. The J call could be wrong; TRBJ2-7 is a better fit for the DNA end. The CDR3 sequence is 15 residues long. The germline CDR1 and CDR2 sequences are SGHRS and YFSETQ.

This clone was seen a few times. The V and J genes are TRBV28 and TRBJ1-4; TRBD1 matches at 8 bases. This CDR3 is 15 amino acids long. Germline V gene lookup returns CDR1 MDHEN and CDR2 SYDVKM. Trimming removed 2 bases from V and 8 bases from J; junction bases left unmatched: 7. The CDR3: CASSLQATGAEKLFF. The CDR3 DNA is TGTGCCAGCAGTTTACAAGCGACAGGGGCCGAAAAACTGTTTTTT. Complete variable domain (other parts from reference TRBV28 and TRBJ1-4): DVKVTQSSRYLVKRTGEKVFLECVQDMDHENMFWYRQDPGLGLRLIYFSYDVKMKEKGDIPEGYSVSREKKERFSLILESASTNQTSMYLCASSLQATGAEKLFFGSGTQLSVL.

J is TRBJ2-6 and V is TRBV6-1; D not resolved. V shed 11 bases and J shed 1 base, with 9 bases lying between them. CDR3 size: 13 residues. Germline V gene data show CDR1 as MNHNS and CDR2 as SASEGT. CDR3 sequence: CACTLSGANVLTF. The DNA of the CDR3 is TGTGCCTGTACCCTATCTGGGGCCAACGTCCTGACTTTC.

V is TRBV29-1 and J is TRBJ2-1; 8 bases agree with TRBD1. With V trimmed by 5 bases and J by 9 bases, 3 bases remained unmatched. The CDR3 has 11 amino acids. Germline lookup yields CDR1 SQVTM and CDR2 ANQGSEA. CDR3 region: CSVPGGSEQFF. Here the CDR3 DNA reads TGCAGCGTTCCAGGGGGCAGTGAGCAGTTCTTC.

The rearrangement links TRBV25-1 to TRBJ2-4; 8 bases agree with TRBD2. This CDR3 contains 14 residues. CDR1 and CDR2 from the germline V gene are MGHDK and SYGVNS. With V trimmed by 3 bases and J by 4 bases, 2 bases remained unmatched. CDR3 in DNA: TGTGCCAGCAGTGATGCGGGAGGTAAAAACATTCAGTACTTC. Translating it yields CASSDAGGKNIQYF.

The J gene is TRBJ1-2, the V gene TRBV7-9; 7 nucleotides match TRBD1. The J segment lost 3 bases and the V segment lost 5 bases, leaving 3 bases of the junction unmatched. This CDR3 contains 13 residues. Germline V gene lookup returns CDR1 SEHNR and CDR2 FQNEAQ (reference sequence). CDR3 protein: CASSIQGYYGYTF. The CDR3 DNA is TGTGCCAGCAGCATACAGGGGTACTATGGCTACACCTTC.

The chain has TRBV7-9 and TRBJ2-7, with TRBD2 matching 7 bases. This CDR3 has 16 amino acids. Trimming cost V 1 base and J 4 bases; bases outside gene matches: 10. In germline, CDR1 is SEHNR, CDR2 FQNEAQ (reference sequence). The CDR3 protein is CASSLGRAGAWYEQYF. The CDR3 DNA reads TGTGCCAGCAGCTTAGGTAGGGCGGGAGCGTGGTACGAGCAGTACTTC.